This T cell receptor (beta chain) derives from a study of blood T cells in healthy people across ages. About the study: Roughly one uniquely barcoded beta molecule per two T cells was captured.

V was clipped by 4 bases and J by 4 bases, with 14 bases between them. In germline, CDR1 is SGHDT, CDR2 YYEEEE. The CDR3 loop spans 14 amino acids. Then a second PCR, running about 6 to 12 cycles, was carried out with a sample-barcoded 5' primer and a J-beta primer mix. TCRdb passed the 5' RACE reads through MiXCR, listing each CDR3 protein once. In the table there are some 850,000 distinct CDR3 sequences, roughly 25% of which are singletons. These sequences were also reported in another study, on T cells of mothers and their children.

The source of this sequence is a boy younger than 18 in good health. The gene calls are TRBV5-6 and TRBJ2-5; maybe TRBD1 (5 bases). Sequenced input: blood. The CDR3 here is CASSLGPSGETQYF. The CDR3 coding sequence is TGTGCCAGCAGCCTGGGGCCGTCGGGAGAGACCCAGTACTTC.